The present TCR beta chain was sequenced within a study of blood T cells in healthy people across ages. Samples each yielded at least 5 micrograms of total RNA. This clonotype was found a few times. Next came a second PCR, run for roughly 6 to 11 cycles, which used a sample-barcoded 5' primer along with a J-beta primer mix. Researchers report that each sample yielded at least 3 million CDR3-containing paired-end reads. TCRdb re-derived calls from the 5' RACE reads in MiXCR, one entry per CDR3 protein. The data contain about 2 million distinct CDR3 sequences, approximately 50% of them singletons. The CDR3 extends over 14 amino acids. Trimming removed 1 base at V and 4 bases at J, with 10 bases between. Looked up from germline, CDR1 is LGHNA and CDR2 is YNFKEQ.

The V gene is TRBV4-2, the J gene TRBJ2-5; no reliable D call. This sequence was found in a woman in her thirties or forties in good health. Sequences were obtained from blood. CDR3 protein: CASSQALLGETQYF. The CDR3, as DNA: TGTGCCAGCAGCCAAGCCCTCCTGGGAGAGACCCAGTACTTC.